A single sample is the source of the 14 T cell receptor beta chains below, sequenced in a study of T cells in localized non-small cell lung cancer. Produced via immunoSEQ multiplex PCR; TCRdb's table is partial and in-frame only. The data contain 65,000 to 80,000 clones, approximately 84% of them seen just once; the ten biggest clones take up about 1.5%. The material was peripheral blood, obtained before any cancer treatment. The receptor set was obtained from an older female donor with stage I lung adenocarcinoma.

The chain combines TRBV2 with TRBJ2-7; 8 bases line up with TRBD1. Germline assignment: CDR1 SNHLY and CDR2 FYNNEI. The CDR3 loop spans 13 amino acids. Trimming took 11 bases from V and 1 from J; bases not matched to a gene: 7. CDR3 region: CAATGGHSYEQYF. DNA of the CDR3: TGTGCCGCCACAGGGGGACATTCCTACGAGCAGTACTTC.

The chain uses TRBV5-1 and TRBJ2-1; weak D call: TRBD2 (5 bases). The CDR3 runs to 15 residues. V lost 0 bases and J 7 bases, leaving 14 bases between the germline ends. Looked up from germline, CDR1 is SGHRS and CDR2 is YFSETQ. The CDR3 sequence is CASSLVVEGKNEQFF. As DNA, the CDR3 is TGCGCCAGCAGCTTGGTTGTCGAGGGTAAGAATGAGCAGTTCTTC.

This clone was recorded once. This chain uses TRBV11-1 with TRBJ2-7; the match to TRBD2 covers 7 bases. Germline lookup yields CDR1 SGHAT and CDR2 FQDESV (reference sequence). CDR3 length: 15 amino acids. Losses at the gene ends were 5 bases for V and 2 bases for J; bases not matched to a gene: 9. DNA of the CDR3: TGTGCCAGCAGCCGTATTTGGGGGGGAACCTACGAGCAGTACTTC. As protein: CASSRIWGGTYEQYF.

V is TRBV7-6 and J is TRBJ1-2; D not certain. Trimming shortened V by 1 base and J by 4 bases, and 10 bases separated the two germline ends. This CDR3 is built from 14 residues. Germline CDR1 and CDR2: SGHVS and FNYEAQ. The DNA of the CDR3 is TGTGCCAGCAGCTTAGAATCCGGACTCTATGGCTACACCTTC. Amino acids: CASSLESGLYGYTF.

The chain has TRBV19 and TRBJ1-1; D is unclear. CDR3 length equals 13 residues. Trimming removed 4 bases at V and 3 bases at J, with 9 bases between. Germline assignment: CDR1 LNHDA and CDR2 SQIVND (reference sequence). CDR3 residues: CASSTRRDTEAFF. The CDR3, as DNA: TGTGCCAGTAGTACCCGCAGAGACACTGAAGCTTTCTTT.

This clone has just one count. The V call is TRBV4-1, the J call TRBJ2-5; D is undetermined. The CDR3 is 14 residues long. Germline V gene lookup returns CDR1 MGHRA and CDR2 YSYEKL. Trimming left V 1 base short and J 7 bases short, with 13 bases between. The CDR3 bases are TGCGCCAGCAGCCAAGGGAGTGGGGTAGGGACCCAGTACTTC. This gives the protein CASSQGSGVGTQYF.

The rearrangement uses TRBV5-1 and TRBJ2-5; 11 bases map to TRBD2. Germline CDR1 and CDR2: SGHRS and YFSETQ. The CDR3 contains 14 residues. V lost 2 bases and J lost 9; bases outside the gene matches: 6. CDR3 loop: CASSFTTSGKAQYF. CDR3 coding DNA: TGCGCCAGCAGCTTCACGACTAGCGGGAAGGCCCAGTACTTC.

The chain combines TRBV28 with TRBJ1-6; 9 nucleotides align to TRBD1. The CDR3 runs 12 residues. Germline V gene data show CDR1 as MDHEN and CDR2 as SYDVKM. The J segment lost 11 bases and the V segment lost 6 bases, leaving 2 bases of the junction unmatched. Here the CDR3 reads CASRTGGTPLHF. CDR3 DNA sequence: TGTGCCAGCAGGACAGGGGGTACACCCCTCCACTTT.

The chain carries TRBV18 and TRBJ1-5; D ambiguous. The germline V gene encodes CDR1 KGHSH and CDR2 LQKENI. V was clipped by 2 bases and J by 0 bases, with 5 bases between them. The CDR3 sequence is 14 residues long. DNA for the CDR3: TGTGCCAGCTCACCAGTGGGTAGCAATCAGCCCCAGCATTTT. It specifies CASSPVGSNQPQHF.

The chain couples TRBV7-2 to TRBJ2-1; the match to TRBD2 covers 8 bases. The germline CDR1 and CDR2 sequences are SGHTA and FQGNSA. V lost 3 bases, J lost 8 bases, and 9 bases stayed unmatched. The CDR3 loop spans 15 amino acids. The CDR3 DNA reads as TGTGCCAGCAGCTTGGTTAGCGGGACCTCCGATGAGCAGTTCTTC. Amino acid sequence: CASSLVSGTSDEQFF.

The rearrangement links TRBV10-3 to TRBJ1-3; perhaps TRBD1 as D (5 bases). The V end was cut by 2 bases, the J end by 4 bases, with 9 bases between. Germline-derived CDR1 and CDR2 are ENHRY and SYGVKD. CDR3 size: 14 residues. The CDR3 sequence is CAISEGGTGNTIYF. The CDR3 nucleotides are TGTGCCATCAGTGAGGGGGGGACCGGAAACACCATATATTTT.

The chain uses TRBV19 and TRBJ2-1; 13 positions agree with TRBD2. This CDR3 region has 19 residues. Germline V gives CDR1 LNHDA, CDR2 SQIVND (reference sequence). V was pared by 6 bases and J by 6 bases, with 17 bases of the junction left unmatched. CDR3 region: CASRITVPTSGRALNEQFF. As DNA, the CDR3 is TGTGCCAGTAGAATTACCGTACCTACTAGCGGGAGGGCCCTCAATGAGCAGTTCTTC.

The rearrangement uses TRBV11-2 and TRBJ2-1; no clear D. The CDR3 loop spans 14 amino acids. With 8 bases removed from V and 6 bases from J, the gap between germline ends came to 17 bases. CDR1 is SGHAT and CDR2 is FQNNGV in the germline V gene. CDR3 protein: CASPRPGRPNEQFF. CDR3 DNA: TGTGCCAGCCCCCGACCCGGGCGACCCAATGAGCAGTTCTTC.

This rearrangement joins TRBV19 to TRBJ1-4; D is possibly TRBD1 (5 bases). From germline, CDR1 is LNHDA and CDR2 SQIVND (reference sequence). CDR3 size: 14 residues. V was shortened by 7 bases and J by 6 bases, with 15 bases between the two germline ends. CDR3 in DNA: TGTGCCAGTATACGCGGGGGTGGGGATGAAAAACTGTTTTTT. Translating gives CASIRGGGDEKLFF.